This TCR beta chain came from a study of blood T cells in healthy people across ages. The V end lost 6 bases, the J end lost 5 bases, and 17 bases lay between the germline ends. The CDR3 spans 14 residues. Germline CDR1 and CDR2: LNHDA and SQIVND (reference sequence). Using a J-beta primer mix together with a sample-barcoded 5' primer, a second PCR was run for about 7 to 12 cycles. Each cDNA molecule received a tag from a template-switch adaptor that had 12 random nucleotides. TCRdb re-derived calls from the 5' RACE reads in MiXCR, one entry per CDR3 protein. The sample lists about 640,000 distinct CDR3 sequences, about 53% occurring once. This clonotype occurred a few times.

The material sequenced was blood. This clonotype was sampled from a man aged 60 to 69 in good health. This chain uses TRBV19 with TRBJ2-7; a weak D match, TRBD2 (5 bases). The CDR3 loop reads CASRLVTGSHEQYF. In DNA, the CDR3 is TGTGCCAGTAGGTTGGTCACGGGGAGCCACGAGCAGTACTTC.